A selection of T cell receptor beta chains follows, all from one sample in a study of cytomegalovirus exposure and HLA in healthy donors. Assay used: immunoSEQ multiplex PCR; TCRdb lists only in-frame clones, some missing. The repertoire includes about 140,000 clones, approximately 84% of them detected once, and 1.5% to 2% sits in the top ten. Sequencing was done on a sample of PBMCs. The receptors come from a middle-aged woman in good health and CMV-seronegative. Both conserved end residues are part of each CDR3. Fields, in order: CDR3 length, clone size, D gene, V gene, J gene, CDR3 protein, CDR3 DNA. The D gene is left open where the match is weak. A row's size may be missing; if present it is once, few, many or a size class.

cdr3_length: 15; clone_size: NA; d_call: NA; v_call: TRBV2; j_call: TRBJ1-5; cdr3_aa: CASSGRRLEVRPQHF; cdr3_nt: TGTGCCAGCAGTGGTCGCAGGCTCGAAGTACGGCCCCAGCATTTT
cdr3_length: 14; clone_size: NA; d_call: TRBD2; v_call: TRBV11-1; j_call: TRBJ2-7; cdr3_aa: CASSLGLASYEQYF; cdr3_nt: TGTGCCAGCAGCTTGGGACTAGCGTCCTACGAGCAGTACTTC
cdr3_length: 13; clone_size: NA; d_call: NA; v_call: TRBV5-1; j_call: TRBJ2-7; cdr3_aa: CASSLVPGEKQYF; cdr3_nt: TGCGCCAGCAGCTTGGTGCCAGGGGAAAAGCAGTACTTC
cdr3_length: 16; clone_size: NA; d_call: TRBD2; v_call: TRBV5-1; j_call: TRBJ2-5; cdr3_aa: CASSLDFAGVQETQYF; cdr3_nt: TGCGCCAGCAGCTTGGATTTCGCGGGAGTCCAAGAGACCCAGTACTTC
cdr3_length: 14; clone_size: NA; d_call: TRBD1; v_call: TRBV11-1; j_call: TRBJ2-2; cdr3_aa: CASSRPGQAGELFF; cdr3_nt: TGTGCCAGCAGCCGACCGGGACAGGCCGGGGAGCTGTTTTTT
cdr3_length: 15; clone_size: NA; d_call: TRBD2; v_call: TRBV2; j_call: TRBJ2-7; cdr3_aa: CASSPSGGVHYEQYF; cdr3_nt: TGTGCCAGCAGTCCCAGCGGGGGGGTCCACTACGAGCAGTACTTC
cdr3_length: 15; clone_size: NA; d_call: NA; v_call: TRBV5-6; j_call: TRBJ2-1; cdr3_aa: CASSLGAGSYNEQFF; cdr3_nt: TGTGCCAGCAGCTTGGGGGCGGGATCCTACAATGAGCAGTTCTTC
cdr3_length: 15; clone_size: NA; d_call: TRBD2; v_call: TRBV2; j_call: TRBJ2-7; cdr3_aa: CASSEGGEGNYEQYF; cdr3_nt: TGTGCCAGCAGTGAGGGGGGGGAGGGGAACTACGAGCAGTACTTC
cdr3_length: 15; clone_size: NA; d_call: TRBD1; v_call: TRBV7-3; j_call: TRBJ1-1; cdr3_aa: CASSLSLGQRTEAFF; cdr3_nt: TGTGCCAGCAGCTTAAGTTTGGGACAGAGAACTGAAGCTTTCTTT
cdr3_length: 14; clone_size: NA; d_call: NA; v_call: TRBV4-2; j_call: TRBJ2-7; cdr3_aa: CASSQDEVGDEQYF; cdr3_nt: TGTGCCAGCAGCCAAGATGAGGTGGGAGACGAGCAGTACTTC
cdr3_length: 13; clone_size: NA; d_call: TRBD1; v_call: TRBV10-1; j_call: TRBJ2-1; cdr3_aa: CASRGTGGNEQFF; cdr3_nt: TGCGCCAGCAGGGGGACAGGGGGCAATGAGCAGTTCTTC
cdr3_length: 16; clone_size: NA; d_call: NA; v_call: TRBV6-5; j_call: TRBJ2-7; cdr3_aa: CASSYSPEWRDYEQYF; cdr3_nt: TGTGCCAGCAGTTACTCACCCGAGTGGAGAGATTACGAGCAGTACTTC
cdr3_length: 13; clone_size: NA; d_call: TRBD1; v_call: TRBV28; j_call: TRBJ1-2; cdr3_aa: CASSSDRAYGYTF; cdr3_nt: TGTGCCAGCAGTTCGGACAGGGCCTATGGCTACACCTTC
cdr3_length: 14; clone_size: NA; d_call: NA; v_call: TRBV19; j_call: TRBJ2-2; cdr3_aa: CASSIQGSTGELFF; cdr3_nt: TGTGCCAGTAGTATACAGGGAAGCACCGGGGAGCTGTTTTTT
cdr3_length: 13; clone_size: NA; d_call: NA; v_call: TRBV2; j_call: TRBJ2-1; cdr3_aa: CASKVGIVNEQFF; cdr3_nt: TGTGCCAGCAAGGTCGGGATCGTCAATGAGCAGTTCTTC
cdr3_length: 16; clone_size: NA; d_call: NA; v_call: TRBV6-1; j_call: TRBJ2-1; cdr3_aa: CASSEPPQGSYNEQFF; cdr3_nt: TGTGCCAGCAGTGAACCCCCGCAGGGCTCCTACAATGAGCAGTTCTTC
cdr3_length: 16; clone_size: NA; d_call: TRBD1; v_call: TRBV29-1; j_call: TRBJ2-1; cdr3_aa: CSVDRYRGPSYNEQFF; cdr3_nt: TGCAGCGTTGATCGTTACAGGGGGCCATCCTACAATGAGCAGTTCTTC
cdr3_length: 14; clone_size: NA; d_call: NA; v_call: TRBV4-1; j_call: TRBJ2-1; cdr3_aa: CASSHPASGNEQFF; cdr3_nt: TGCGCCAGCAGCCACCCCGCCAGCGGGAATGAGCAGTTCTTC
cdr3_length: 14; clone_size: NA; d_call: NA; v_call: TRBV5-1; j_call: TRBJ2-1; cdr3_aa: CASSHGLSYNEQFF; cdr3_nt: TGCGCCAGCAGCCACGGACTCTCCTACAATGAGCAGTTCTTC
cdr3_length: 13; clone_size: NA; d_call: TRBD1; v_call: TRBV5-1; j_call: TRBJ2-3; cdr3_aa: CATSGQGTDTQYF; cdr3_nt: TGCGCCACCTCGGGACAGGGCACAGATACGCAGTATTTT
cdr3_length: 17; clone_size: NA; d_call: TRBD1; v_call: TRBV7-3; j_call: TRBJ1-1; cdr3_aa: CASSTLDRAVMNTEAFF; cdr3_nt: TGTGCCAGCAGCACCCTGGACAGGGCCGTGATGAACACTGAAGCTTTCTTT
cdr3_length: 14; clone_size: NA; d_call: NA; v_call: TRBV4-3; j_call: TRBJ1-1; cdr3_aa: CASSQVGRVTEAFF; cdr3_nt: TGCGCCAGCAGCCAAGTCGGCAGGGTCACTGAAGCTTTCTTT
cdr3_length: 14; clone_size: NA; d_call: TRBD1; v_call: TRBV19; j_call: TRBJ2-7; cdr3_aa: CASRPGTGGFEQYF; cdr3_nt: TGTGCCAGTAGGCCCGGGACAGGGGGCTTCGAGCAGTACTTC
cdr3_length: 14; clone_size: NA; d_call: NA; v_call: TRBV28; j_call: TRBJ1-3; cdr3_aa: CASNKGGSGNTIYF; cdr3_nt: TGTGCCAGCAATAAGGGAGGCTCTGGAAACACCATATATTTT
cdr3_length: 15; clone_size: NA; d_call: NA; v_call: TRBV27; j_call: TRBJ1-4; cdr3_aa: CASSTQPGVNEKLFF; cdr3_nt: TGTGCCAGCAGTACCCAGCCGGGGGTTAATGAAAAACTGTTTTTT
cdr3_length: 15; clone_size: NA; d_call: NA; v_call: TRBV19; j_call: TRBJ1-5; cdr3_aa: CASSDSPPGNQPQHF; cdr3_nt: TGTGCCAGTAGTGACTCCCCTCCAGGGAATCAGCCCCAGCATTTT
cdr3_length: 16; clone_size: NA; d_call: NA; v_call: TRBV28; j_call: TRBJ1-1; cdr3_aa: CASSLYGLLMNTEAFF; cdr3_nt: TGTGCCAGCAGTTTATATGGCCTGTTAATGAACACTGAAGCTTTCTTT
cdr3_length: 16; clone_size: NA; d_call: TRBD1; v_call: TRBV19; j_call: TRBJ1-2; cdr3_aa: CASSTGQKLANYGYTF; cdr3_nt: TGTGCCAGTAGTACGGGACAGAAGCTAGCTAACTATGGCTACACCTTC
cdr3_length: 17; clone_size: once; d_call: TRBD2; v_call: TRBV11-2; j_call: TRBJ2-3; cdr3_aa: CASSFLPTSGRGDTQYF; cdr3_nt: TGTGCCAGCAGCTTTCTACCGACTAGCGGGAGGGGTGATACGCAGTATTTT
cdr3_length: 16; clone_size: once; d_call: NA; v_call: TRBV28; j_call: TRBJ2-3; cdr3_aa: CASSLPLGGASDTQYF; cdr3_nt: TGTGCCAGCAGTTTACCGTTAGGGGGAGCTTCAGATACGCAGTATTTT
cdr3_length: 15; clone_size: few; d_call: TRBD2; v_call: TRBV28; j_call: TRBJ2-3; cdr3_aa: CASRGLAGGADTQYF; cdr3_nt: TGTGCCAGCAGGGGACTAGCGGGAGGGGCAGATACGCAGTATTTT
cdr3_length: 13; clone_size: once; d_call: NA; v_call: TRBV7-2; j_call: TRBJ1-1; cdr3_aa: CASSLWANTEAFF; cdr3_nt: TGTGCCAGCAGCTTATGGGCGAACACTGAAGCTTTCTTT
cdr3_length: 15; clone_size: NA; d_call: TRBD2; v_call: TRBV4-2; j_call: TRBJ2-7; cdr3_aa: CASSRGLAGSYEQYF; cdr3_nt: TGTGCCAGCAGCCGAGGACTAGCGGGGTCCTACGAGCAGTACTTC
cdr3_length: 14; clone_size: few; d_call: NA; v_call: TRBV19; j_call: TRBJ2-5; cdr3_aa: CASSRQTGEETQYF; cdr3_nt: TGTGCCAGTAGCAGACAGACTGGGGAAGAGACCCAGTACTTC
cdr3_length: 16; clone_size: once; d_call: TRBD1; v_call: TRBV19; j_call: TRBJ1-4; cdr3_aa: CASSTDRGSTNEKLFF; cdr3_nt: TGTGCCAGTAGTACGGACAGGGGGTCAACTAATGAAAAACTGTTTTTT
cdr3_length: 16; clone_size: NA; d_call: TRBD2; v_call: TRBV11-3; j_call: TRBJ2-1; cdr3_aa: CASSLETSGRGNEQFF; cdr3_nt: TGTGCCAGCAGCTTAGAGACTAGCGGGAGGGGGAATGAGCAGTTCTTC
cdr3_length: 14; clone_size: NA; d_call: TRBD2; v_call: TRBV15; j_call: TRBJ2-7; cdr3_aa: CATSTRDYFYEQYF; cdr3_nt: TGTGCCACCAGCACCCGGGACTATTTCTACGAGCAGTACTTC
cdr3_length: 15; clone_size: NA; d_call: NA; v_call: TRBV7-8; j_call: TRBJ1-5; cdr3_aa: CASSLSLAGLQPQHF; cdr3_nt: TGTGCCAGCAGCTTATCCTTGGCAGGGCTTCAGCCCCAGCATTTT
cdr3_length: 14; clone_size: few; d_call: TRBD1; v_call: TRBV19; j_call: TRBJ1-1; cdr3_aa: CASLGTGFDTEAFF; cdr3_nt: TGTGCCAGTCTTGGGACAGGGTTCGACACTGAAGCTTTCTTT
cdr3_length: 15; clone_size: NA; d_call: TRBD2; v_call: TRBV14; j_call: TRBJ2-7; cdr3_aa: CASSPLAGGGYEQYF; cdr3_nt: TGTGCCAGCAGCCCTTTAGCGGGGGGAGGCTACGAGCAGTACTTC
cdr3_length: 16; clone_size: NA; d_call: NA; v_call: TRBV4-2; j_call: TRBJ1-5; cdr3_aa: CASSQSTQASNQPQHF; cdr3_nt: TGTGCCAGCAGCCAAAGTACGCAAGCAAGCAATCAGCCCCAGCATTTT
cdr3_length: 14; clone_size: NA; d_call: NA; v_call: TRBV14; j_call: TRBJ2-1; cdr3_aa: CASSQSRVENEQFF; cdr3_nt: TGTGCCAGCAGCCAATCCAGGGTTGAGAATGAGCAGTTCTTC
cdr3_length: 12; clone_size: NA; d_call: NA; v_call: TRBV7-2; j_call: TRBJ2-7; cdr3_aa: CASSGGTYEQYF; cdr3_nt: TGTGCCAGCAGTGGGGGCACCTACGAGCAGTACTTC
cdr3_length: 16; clone_size: NA; d_call: TRBD1; v_call: TRBV9; j_call: TRBJ1-2; cdr3_aa: CASSVDGTGHNYGYTF; cdr3_nt: TGTGCCAGCAGCGTAGATGGGACAGGGCACAACTATGGCTACACCTTC
cdr3_length: 12; clone_size: NA; d_call: NA; v_call: TRBV30; j_call: TRBJ1-5; cdr3_aa: CAWSLSNQPQHF; cdr3_nt: TGTGCCTGGAGTTTAAGCAATCAGCCCCAGCATTTT
cdr3_length: 16; clone_size: NA; d_call: TRBD2; v_call: TRBV2; j_call: TRBJ2-7; cdr3_aa: CASSPPSGRVSYEQYF; cdr3_nt: TGTGCCAGCAGTCCCCCTAGCGGGAGGGTCTCCTACGAGCAGTACTTC
cdr3_length: 14; clone_size: NA; d_call: TRBD1; v_call: TRBV28; j_call: TRBJ2-7; cdr3_aa: CASIATGISYEQYF; cdr3_nt: TGTGCCAGCATAGCGACAGGGATTTCCTACGAGCAGTACTTC
cdr3_length: 13; clone_size: NA; d_call: NA; v_call: TRBV7-9; j_call: TRBJ1-4; cdr3_aa: CASSLDVGVKLFF; cdr3_nt: TGTGCCAGCAGCTTAGATGTCGGGGTAAAACTGTTTTTT
cdr3_length: 15; clone_size: NA; d_call: NA; v_call: TRBV6-1; j_call: TRBJ2-5; cdr3_aa: CASRRANRQQETQYF; cdr3_nt: TGTGCCAGCAGAAGAGCGAACAGGCAACAAGAGACCCAGTACTTC
cdr3_length: 16; clone_size: once; d_call: TRBD1; v_call: TRBV11-2; j_call: TRBJ1-1; cdr3_aa: CASSLGPGTGYTEAFF; cdr3_nt: TGTGCCAGCAGCTTGGGTCCCGGGACAGGTTACACTGAAGCTTTCTTT
cdr3_length: 14; clone_size: NA; d_call: TRBD2; v_call: TRBV6-5; j_call: TRBJ2-7; cdr3_aa: CASSEVSGSYEQYF; cdr3_nt: TGTGCCAGCAGTGAGGTTAGCGGGTCCTACGAGCAGTACTTC
cdr3_length: 11; clone_size: NA; d_call: NA; v_call: TRBV18; j_call: TRBJ2-5; cdr3_aa: CASQSGETQYF; cdr3_nt: TGTGCCAGCCAAAGCGGAGAGACCCAGTACTTC
cdr3_length: 13; clone_size: NA; d_call: NA; v_call: TRBV11-1; j_call: TRBJ1-5; cdr3_aa: CASSRDSNQPQHF; cdr3_nt: TGTGCCAGCAGCCGGGATAGCAATCAGCCCCAGCATTTT